The entry that follows covers one T cell receptor beta chain sequence. What it recognizes is unknown. The read ends 3 residues before the CDR3 terminus; that terminus is restored from the germline J gene. The entry originates in a study of T cells in women clearing cervical HPV infection. CDR1 SGHRS and CDR2 YFSETQ come from the germline V gene. This CDR3 has 12 amino acids. Study results and caveats: T-cell numbers per sample were unknown and may explain richness differences.

The assay was immunoSEQ multiplex PCR, and TCRdb's table has in-frame clones only and misses some. This sample's table reports tens of thousands of clones. The chain is built from TRBV5-1 and TRBJ1-2; 8 nucleotides align to TRBD1. This clonotype was obtained from a woman aged 18 to 75 with a cervical HPV16 infection that either progressed to CIN3+ or cleared (not recorded which). Sequenced input: blood buffy coat. The CDR3: CASSTGGEGYTF. CDR3 DNA (partial): TGCGCCAGCAGTACAGGGGGGGAAGGC.